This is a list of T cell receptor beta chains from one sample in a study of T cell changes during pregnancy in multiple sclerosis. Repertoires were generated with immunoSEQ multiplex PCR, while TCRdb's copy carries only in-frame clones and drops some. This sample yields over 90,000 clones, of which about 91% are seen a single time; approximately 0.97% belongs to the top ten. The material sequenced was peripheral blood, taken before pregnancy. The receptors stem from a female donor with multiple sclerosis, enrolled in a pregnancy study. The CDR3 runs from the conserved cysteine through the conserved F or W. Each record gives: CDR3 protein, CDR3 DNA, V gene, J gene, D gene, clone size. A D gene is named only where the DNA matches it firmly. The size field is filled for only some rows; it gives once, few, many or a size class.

CASSSGRALYEQYF,TGTGCCAGTAGTAGCGGGAGGGCCCTCTACGAGCAGTACTTC,TRBV19,TRBJ2-7,TRBD2,-
CASSLRDSINYGYTF,TGTGCCAGCAGTTTACGGGACAGCATAAACTATGGCTACACCTTC,TRBV28,TRBJ1-2,TRBD1,once
CASSSSWTTFDGYTF,TGTGCCAGCTCATCGAGTTGGACAACCTTTGATGGCTACACCTTC,TRBV18,TRBJ1-2,-,-
CASSNDRSTDTQYF,TGTGCCAGCAGTAATGACAGGAGCACAGATACGCAGTATTTT,TRBV2,TRBJ2-3,-,-
CASSLGVAGEETQYF,TGTGCCAGCAGCTTAGGGGTAGCGGGGGAAGAGACCCAGTACTTC,TRBV7-9,TRBJ2-5,TRBD2,-
CASSRGGGGGGAYNEQFF,TGTGCCAGCAGTAGAGGAGGGGGGGGCGGGGGCGCCTACAATGAGCAGTTCTTC,TRBV5-4,TRBJ2-1,-,-
CASSGNDRKTYEQYF,TGTGCCAGCAGCGGGAACGACAGGAAGACCTACGAGCAGTACTTC,TRBV5-4,TRBJ2-7,-,-
CASSLQGGDGYTF,TGTGCCAGCAGTCTGCAGGGGGGAGATGGCTACACCTTC,TRBV6-5,TRBJ1-2,TRBD1,once
CASSLELAGTYEQYF,TGTGCCAGCAGTTTAGAGCTAGCGGGGACCTACGAGCAGTACTTC,TRBV28,TRBJ2-7,TRBD2,-
CASSPVGGLGETQYF,TGTGCCAGCAGCCCCGTAGGGGGCCTGGGGGAGACCCAGTACTTC,TRBV9,TRBJ2-5,TRBD1,-
CASSVGQGSGNTIYF,TGTGCCAGCAGCGTAGGCCAGGGCTCTGGAAACACCATATATTTT,TRBV9,TRBJ1-3,-,-
CASSPVDTSHEQYF,TGTGCCAGCTCACCCGTGGACACTTCTCACGAGCAGTACTTC,TRBV18,TRBJ2-7,-,-
CASTPEEIGTQYF,TGTGCCAGCACACCGGAGGAGATTGGTACGCAGTATTTT,TRBV9,TRBJ2-3,-,-
CASGVAGVGNEQFF,TGCGCCAGCGGGGTAGCGGGAGTGGGAAATGAGCAGTTCTTC,TRBV5-1,TRBJ2-1,TRBD2,-
CASSQEEAGGPTDTQYF,TGTGCCAGCAGCCAAGAGGAAGCGGGAGGGCCCACAGATACGCAGTATTTT,TRBV4-2,TRBJ2-3,TRBD2,-
CASSVSGRSARIHNEQFF,TGTGCCAGCAGTGTTTCCGGCAGGTCAGCTCGTATACACAATGAGCAGTTCTTC,TRBV6-1,TRBJ2-1,-,-
CASSALDRDEQFF,TGTGCCAGCAGCGCCCTAGATCGGGATGAGCAGTTCTTC,TRBV9,TRBJ2-1,-,-
CASSSSGDRVSYEQYF,TGTGCCAGCAGCTCCTCCGGGGACAGGGTTTCCTACGAGCAGTACTTC,TRBV7-2,TRBJ2-7,TRBD1,-
CASSLGGRAYEQYF,TGTGCCAGCAGCTTAGGAGGGAGAGCCTACGAGCAGTACTTC,TRBV7-2,TRBJ2-7,-,-
CAISPGDEQYF,TGTGCCATCAGCCCGGGGGACGAGCAGTACTTC,TRBV10-3,TRBJ2-7,-,-
CASSRVRYEKLFF,TGTGCCAGCAGTAGAGTCCGGTACGAAAAACTGTTTTTT,TRBV2,TRBJ1-4,-,-
CASSLDSQLAGGNEQFF,TGCGCCAGCAGCTTGGATTCCCAACTAGCGGGGGGCAATGAGCAGTTCTTC,TRBV5-1,TRBJ2-1,TRBD2,-
CASNNRGWHEQYF,TGTGCCAGCAATAACAGGGGTTGGCACGAGCAGTACTTC,TRBV21-1,TRBJ2-7,-,-
CASSKLAGDFTGELFF,TGCGCCAGCAGCAAACTAGCGGGAGACTTCACCGGGGAGCTGTTTTTT,TRBV5-1,TRBJ2-2,TRBD2,-
CASSTTGGNTGELFF,TGTGCCAGCAGTACAACAGGGGGGAACACCGGGGAGCTGTTTTTT,TRBV6-5,TRBJ2-2,TRBD1,-
CASSQGRGHYEQYF,TGCGCCAGCAGCCAGGGCAGGGGGCATTACGAGCAGTACTTC,TRBV4-1,TRBJ2-7,TRBD1,-
CASSARSGWETQYF,TGTGCCAGTAGTGCTAGGAGCGGGTGGGAGACCCAGTACTTC,TRBV19,TRBJ2-5,-,-
CAWSLAGDTQYF,TGTGCCTGGAGTCTTGCGGGGGATACGCAGTATTTT,TRBV30,TRBJ2-3,-,many
CASTAFDRSLGNTIYF,TGTGCCAGTACCGCATTCGACAGGAGCCTTGGAAACACCATATATTTT,TRBV19,TRBJ1-3,-,-
CASSPGTGVSSGANVLTF,TGTGCCAGCTCACCCGGGACAGGGGTAAGCTCTGGGGCCAACGTCCTGACTTTC,TRBV18,TRBJ2-6,TRBD1,-